These 29 T cell receptor beta chains were all obtained from the same sample, sequenced in a study of blood T cell repertoires in COVID-19. Profiling relied on immunoSEQ multiplex PCR, and the TCRdb table lists in-frame clones only, not all of them. The table shows about 82,000 clones, with around four fifths occurring only once. The sequencing sample was made of peripheral blood. Receptors originate from a woman aged 60-75 years with acute or convalescent COVID-19.

This chain links TRBV6-6 with TRBJ2-2, with a possible D match to TRBD1 (6 bases). This CDR3 has 16 amino acids. CDR1 and CDR2 from the germline V gene are MNHNY and SVGAGI (reference sequence). The V end lost 2 bases, the J end lost 5 bases, and 15 bases lay between the germline ends. The DNA for the CDR3 is TGTGCCAGCAGTTACGTAGCACAGGGAAATACCGGGGAGCTGTTTTTT. As protein: CASSYVAQGNTGELFF.

The CDR3 is CASSWGPNTGELFF. CDR3 DNA sequence: TGTGCCAGCAGCTGGGGCCCTAACACCGGGGAGCTGTTTTTT. The V call is TRBV6-5, the J call TRBJ2-2; D perhaps matches TRBD1 (5 bases). CDR3 length: 14 residues. The germline V gene encodes CDR1 MNHEY and CDR2 SVGAGI. V was trimmed by 6 bases and J by 2 bases, leaving 10 bases between them.

V and J are TRBV30 and TRBJ2-5, with D possibly TRBD2 on 6 matching bases. The CDR3 consists of 13 residues. Trimming left V 6 bases short and J 4 bases short, with 15 bases between. Germline assignment: CDR1 GTSNPN and CDR2 SVGIG (reference sequence). DNA for the CDR3: TGTGCCTGTAGTCTGGGAGCGGGAGAGACCCAGTACTTC. Translation: CACSLGAGETQYF. Combining the CDR3 with reference TRBV30 and TRBJ2-5 gives the whole variable domain SQTIHQWPATLVQPVGSPLSLECTVEGTSNPNLYWYRQAAGRGLQLLFYSVGIGQISSEVPQNLSASRPQDRQFILSSKKLLLSDSGFYLCACSLGAGETQYFGPGTRLLVL.

The gene calls are TRBV3-1 (or the pseudogene TRBV3-2) and TRBJ2-1, with D possibly matching TRBD2 (7 bases). The germline gives CDR1 LGHDT, CDR2 YNNKEL (reference sequence). This CDR3 has 17 residues. The V and J ends lost 0 bases and 3 bases respectively, with 15 bases between them. CDR3 sequence (DNA): TGTGCCAGCAGCCAAGAAGGTCAAGCGGGACACTACAATGAGCAGTTCTTC. It specifies CASSQEGQAGHYNEQFF.

This clone came up a few times. The rearrangement joins TRBV4-3 to TRBJ1-5; D may be TRBD1 (6 bases). Germline assignment: CDR1 LGHNA and CDR2 YSLEER. Trimming removed 3 bases at V and 3 bases at J, with 12 bases between. The CDR3 length is 15 residues. The CDR3 loop is CASSHTWDNNQPQHF. In DNA, the CDR3 is TGCGCCAGCAGCCACACTTGGGACAACAATCAGCCCCAGCATTTT.

The rearrangement links TRBV5-5 to TRBJ1-5; TRBD1 matches 7 bases. J was trimmed by 6 bases and V by 0 bases; bases with no gene match: 9. The CDR3 is 16 amino acids. CDR1 and CDR2 from the germline V gene are SGHKS and YYEKEE (reference sequence). The CDR3 loop is CASSLAGQSGSQPQHF. In DNA, the CDR3 is TGTGCCAGCAGCTTGGCGGGACAGTCCGGATCTCAGCCCCAGCATTTT. The whole variable domain, remainder taken from reference TRBV5-5 and TRBJ1-5, is DAGVTQSPTHLIKTRGQQVTLRCSPISGHKSVSWYQQVLGQGPQFIFQYYEKEERGRGNFPDRFSARQFPNYSSELNVNALLLGDSALYLCASSLAGQSGSQPQHFGDGTRLSIL.

This clone was detected once. This rearrangement joins TRBV4-2 to TRBJ1-2; a possible D gene is TRBD1 (5 bases). Germline V gene lookup returns CDR1 LGHNA and CDR2 YNFKEQ. Trimming removed 4 bases at V and 6 bases at J, with 15 bases between. This CDR3 is built from 14 residues. The CDR3 is CASSLTLQGDGYTF. The CDR3 DNA is TGTGCCAGCAGCCTGACTCTTCAGGGTGATGGCTACACCTTC.

V and J are TRBV30 and TRBJ2-7; 8 nucleotides match TRBD2. The germline gives CDR1 GTSNPN, CDR2 SVGIG (reference sequence). The trim removed 1 base at V and 5 bases at J, leaving 10 bases unmatched. CDR3 length: 15 amino acids. For the CDR3, the DNA is TGTGCCTGGAGTGATGTCGGGGGGGGCAGGAACGAGCAGTACTTC. Residues: CAWSDVGGGRNEQYF. The full variable domain, with the rest looked up from reference TRBV30 and TRBJ2-7, is SQTIHQWPATLVQPVGSPLSLECTVEGTSNPNLYWYRQAAGRGLQLLFYSVGIGQISSEVPQNLSASRPQDRQFILSSKKLLLSDSGFYLCAWSDVGGGRNEQYFGPGTRLTVT.

A single count supports this clone. The chain recombines TRBV11-3 with TRBJ2-7; D is undetermined. Trimming shortened V by 1 base and J by 2 bases, and 9 bases separated the two germline ends. Looked up from germline, CDR1 is SGHNT and CDR2 is YENEEA. This CDR3 is 14 amino acids long. The CDR3 DNA is TGTGCCAGCAGCTTAGGGTACGGTACCTACGAGCAGTACTTC. Translated: CASSLGYGTYEQYF.

This clone was counted between two and nine times. The chain has TRBV4-3 and TRBJ1-6; TRBD1 aligns across 7 bases. This CDR3 has 18 residues. The germline V gene encodes CDR1 LGHNA and CDR2 YSLEER. Trimming took 0 bases from V and 7 from J; bases not matched to a gene: 12. CDR3 residues: CASSQEHKGTVTNSPLHF. CDR3 sequence (DNA): TGCGCCAGCAGCCAAGAACATAAGGGGACAGTTACCAATTCACCCCTCCACTTT.

The chain is built from TRBV9 and TRBJ2-3; 10 nucleotides align to TRBD2. V dropped 4 bases and J dropped 3; count of bases not matched to a gene: 8. This CDR3 region has 16 residues. Germline assignment: CDR1 SGDLS and CDR2 YYNGEE. The CDR3 reads CASSPSSGSGTDTQYF. The CDR3 DNA reads as TGTGCCAGCAGCCCATCTAGCGGGAGTGGTACAGATACGCAGTATTTT.

The J gene is TRBJ2-2, the V gene TRBV6-6; D perhaps matches TRBD1 (6 bases). The ends were cut back, 11 bases at V and 1 base at J, with 8 bases in the middle. This CDR3 has 12 amino acids. Germline lookup yields CDR1 MNHNY and CDR2 SVGAGI (reference sequence). CDR3 amino acids: CAGGQNTGELFF. The CDR3 region has the DNA TGTGCCGGGGGACAGAACACCGGGGAGCTGTTTTTT.

The chain links TRBV30 to TRBJ1-1; D gene unclear. The V end lost 4 bases, the J end lost 1 base, and 10 bases lay between the germline ends. The CDR3 has 13 amino acids. The germline CDR1 and CDR2 sequences are GTSNPN and SVGIG (reference sequence). The CDR3 is CAWNRLGNTEAFF. The CDR3 DNA reads TGTGCCTGGAACCGTCTCGGGAACACTGAAGCTTTCTTT. Full variable domain (missing parts from reference TRBV30 and TRBJ1-1): SQTIHQWPATLVQPVGSPLSLECTVEGTSNPNLYWYRQAAGRGLQLLFYSVGIGQISSEVPQNLSASRPQDRQFILSSKKLLLSDSGFYLCAWNRLGNTEAFFGQGTRLTVV.

The chain has TRBV7-2 and TRBJ1-5; a weak D match, TRBD1 (6 bases). Trimming stripped 2 bases from V and 8 bases from J, with 13 bases between. CDR3 length equals 14 residues. Germline CDR1 SGHTA, CDR2 FQGNSA. Here the CDR3 reads CASSLRGGTEPQHF. In DNA form, the CDR3 reads TGTGCCAGCAGCTTAAGGGGGGGGACGGAGCCCCAGCATTTT.

The chain carries TRBV29-1 and TRBJ1-1; D is undetermined. This CDR3 has 13 residues. Trimming cost V 4 bases and J 0 bases, with 9 bases left between them. Per the germline V gene, CDR1 is SQVTM and CDR2 is ANQGSEA. CDR3: CSVAGSLNTEAFF. In DNA, the CDR3 is TGCAGCGTTGCAGGCTCCCTGAACACTGAAGCTTTCTTT.

This clone was observed a single time. CDR3 nucleotides: TGTGCCAGCAGCAAAACACAGGGCCCTGGGGGAAACACCATATATTTT. It translates to CASSKTQGPGGNTIYF. The gene calls are TRBV3-1 (or the pseudogene TRBV3-2) and TRBJ1-3, with TRBD1 as a possible D gene (6 bases). V lost 5 bases and J lost 4, with 18 bases in between. The CDR3 runs 16 residues. Per germline, CDR1 LGHDT and CDR2 YNNKEL (reference sequence).

This chain connects TRBV7-9 to TRBJ1-5; D not certain. Germline V gene lookup returns CDR1 SEHNR and CDR2 FQNEAQ (reference sequence). The CDR3 totals 12 residues. V gave up 5 bases and J gave up 6 bases, with 8 bases separating them. The CDR3 reads CASSTRFQPQHF. The CDR3 DNA sequence: TGTGCCAGCAGCACTCGTTTTCAGCCCCAGCATTTT.

The chain carries TRBV11-3 and TRBJ1-4, with D uncertain. The CDR3 runs to 15 residues. Germline values: CDR1 SGHNT, CDR2 YENEEA. The V gene lost 5 bases and the J gene lost 5 bases, with 15 bases spanning the gap. The CDR3 loop reads CASSPGPWENEKLFF. Written as DNA, the CDR3 is TGTGCCAGCAGCCCCGGACCGTGGGAGAATGAAAAACTGTTTTTT.

This CDR3 is CASSQAGSGNTIYF. The DNA of the CDR3 is TGTGCCAGCAGCCAAGCAGGCTCTGGAAACACCATATATTTT. This chain joins TRBV3-1 (or the pseudogene TRBV3-2) and TRBJ1-3; no definite D call. Germline-derived CDR1 and CDR2 are LGHDT and YNNKEL (reference sequence). V shed 1 base and J shed 0 bases, with 4 bases lying between them. This CDR3 comprises 14 residues.

The chain employs TRBV5-1 and TRBJ1-1; no definite D call. Germline V gene lookup returns CDR1 SGHRS and CDR2 YFSETQ. This CDR3 contains 15 residues. Trimming cost V 0 bases and J 1 base, with 10 bases left between them. As DNA, the CDR3 is TGCGCCAGCAGCTTGGTGCCGGTAAAGAACACTGAAGCTTTCTTT. It encodes CASSLVPVKNTEAFF.

The rearrangement links TRBV2 to TRBJ2-4, with TRBD1 as a possible D gene (5 bases). Germline CDR1 and CDR2: SNHLY and FYNNEI. This CDR3 region has 13 residues. Deletions cut 4 bases from V and 9 bases from J, with 13 bases between. Written as DNA, the CDR3 is TGTGCCAGCAGTGGGTCAGGGCCTCCCATTCAGTACTTC. It specifies CASSGSGPPIQYF. Drawing the rest from reference TRBV2 and TRBJ2-4, the complete variable domain is EPEVTQTPSHQVTQMGQEVILRCVPISNHLYFYWYRQILGQKVEFLVSFYNNEISEKSEIFDDQFSVERPDGSNFTLKIRSTKLEDSAMYFCASSGSGPPIQYFGAGTRLSVL.

The chain combines TRBV5-1 with TRBJ1-2; D gene uncertain. Trimming stripped 5 bases from V and 6 bases from J, with 17 bases between. Germline V gene sequence: CDR1 SGHRS, CDR2 YFSETQ. CDR3 length equals 14 residues. CDR3 sequence: CASSTLSQADGYTF. The CDR3 DNA is TGCGCCAGCAGTACGCTCTCGCAGGCTGATGGCTACACCTTC.

CDR3 DNA sequence: TGTGCCAGCGGAATTTCTATCACCGACGGAGGGACTGAAGCTTTCTTT. Amino acids: CASGISITDGGTEAFF. This sequence joins TRBV7-8 and TRBJ1-1; D unclear. This CDR3 has 16 residues. Trimming took off 8 bases at V and 5 bases at J, with 24 bases between the two ends. Germline V CDR1 and CDR2: SGHVS, FQNEAQ.

The V and J genes are TRBV25-1 and TRBJ1-2; the D is unclear. CDR3 size: 16 residues. From germline, CDR1 is MGHDK and CDR2 SYGVNS. Trimming took 3 bases from V and 0 from J, leaving 14 bases between them. CDR3 amino acids: CASSDLTGPANYGYTF. DNA for the CDR3: TGTGCCAGCAGTGACCTGACGGGTCCGGCTAACTATGGCTACACCTTC.

This sequence joins TRBV7-9 and TRBJ2-7; weak D call: TRBD2 (6 bases). Trimming cost V 5 bases and J 1 base, with 12 bases left between them. Germline CDR1 SEHNR, CDR2 FQNEAQ (reference sequence). This CDR3 is 14 amino acids long. CDR3 residues: CASSPHGGSYEQYF. CDR3 nucleotide sequence: TGTGCCAGCAGCCCCCATGGGGGGTCCTACGAGCAGTACTTC.

The V call is TRBV2, the J call TRBJ1-6; tentatively, D is TRBD1 (5 bases). Trimming stripped 5 bases from V and 0 bases from J, with 14 bases between. Germline V gene data show CDR1 as SNHLY and CDR2 as FYNNEI. This CDR3 has 17 amino acids. The CDR3 DNA reads as TGTGCCAGCAGTTTAGACAGTGGTTACTCCTATAATTCACCCCTCCACTTT. It translates to CASSLDSGYSYNSPLHF.

The chain carries TRBV11-2 and TRBJ2-3; D is unresolved. V lost 6 bases to trimming and J lost 4 bases, with 8 bases between them. The CDR3 runs 12 residues. Germline V lookup: CDR1 SGHAT, CDR2 FQNNGV. The DNA for the CDR3 is TGTGCCAGCAGACCTAGTTCAGATACGCAGTATTTT. It yields the protein CASRPSSDTQYF.

The chain has TRBV29-1 and TRBJ1-4; D may be TRBD1 (6 bases). The CDR3 spans 15 residues. Trimming stripped 1 base from V and 3 bases from J, with 12 bases between. CDR1 is SQVTM and CDR2 is ANQGSEA in the germline V gene. CDR3 sequence (DNA): TGCAGCGTTGAAGTAAATAGGGGGTCTAATGAAAAACTGTTTTTT. Translating it yields CSVEVNRGSNEKLFF.

This clone was counted once. The chain uses TRBV5-1 and TRBJ2-5; the match to TRBD1 covers 7 bases. The V gene's germline CDR1 is SGHRS and CDR2 YFSETQ. Trimming at V came to 0 bases and at J to 5 bases, leaving 7 bases not matched to a gene. The CDR3 contains 15 residues. CDR3 loop: CASSLGRGLQETQYF. CDR3 coding DNA: TGCGCCAGCAGCTTGGGAAGGGGGCTCCAGGAGACCCAGTACTTC.